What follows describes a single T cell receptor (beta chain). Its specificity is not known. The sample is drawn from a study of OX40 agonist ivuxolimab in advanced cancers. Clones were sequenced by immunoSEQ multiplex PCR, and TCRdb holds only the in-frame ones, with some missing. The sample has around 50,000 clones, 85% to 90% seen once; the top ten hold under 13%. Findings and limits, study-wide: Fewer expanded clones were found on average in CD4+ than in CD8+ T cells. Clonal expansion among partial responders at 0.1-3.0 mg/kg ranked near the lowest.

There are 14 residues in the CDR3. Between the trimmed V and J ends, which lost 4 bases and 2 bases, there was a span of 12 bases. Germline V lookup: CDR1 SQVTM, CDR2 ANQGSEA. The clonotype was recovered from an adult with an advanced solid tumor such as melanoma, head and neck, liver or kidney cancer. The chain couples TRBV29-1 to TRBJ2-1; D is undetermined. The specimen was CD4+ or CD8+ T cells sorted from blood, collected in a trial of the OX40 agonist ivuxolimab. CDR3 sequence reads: CSVAWTGPYNEQFF. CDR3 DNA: TGCAGCGTTGCCTGGACGGGTCCCTACAATGAGCAGTTCTTC.